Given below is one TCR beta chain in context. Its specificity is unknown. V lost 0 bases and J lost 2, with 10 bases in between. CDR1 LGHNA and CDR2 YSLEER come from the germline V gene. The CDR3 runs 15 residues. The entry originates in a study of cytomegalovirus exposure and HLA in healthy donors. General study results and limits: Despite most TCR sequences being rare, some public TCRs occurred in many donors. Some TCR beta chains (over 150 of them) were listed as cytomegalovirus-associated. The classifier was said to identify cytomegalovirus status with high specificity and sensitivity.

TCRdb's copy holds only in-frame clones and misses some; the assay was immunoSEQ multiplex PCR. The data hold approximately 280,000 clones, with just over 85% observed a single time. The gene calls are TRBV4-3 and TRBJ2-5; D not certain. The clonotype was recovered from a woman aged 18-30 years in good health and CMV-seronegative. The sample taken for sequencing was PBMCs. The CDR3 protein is CASSQDPRGQETQYF. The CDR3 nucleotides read TGCGCCAGCAGCCAAGATCCGAGAGGACAAGAGACCCAGTACTTC.